These 19 T cell receptor beta chains originate from one sample sequenced in a study of early T cells in non-severe SARS-CoV-2 infection. In TCRdb, the 5' RACE reads were re-called with MiXCR into one record per CDR3 protein. This table holds tens of thousands of distinct CDR3 sequences, about a tenth found once. Sequencing was performed on whole blood. These receptors all stem from an adult who was a healthcare worker with PCR-confirmed SARS-CoV-2 infection or an uninfected control (not recorded which).

This clonotype was seen at least ten times. The chain uses TRBV20-1 and TRBJ2-5; 7 bases map to TRBD1. CDR1 DFQATT and CDR2 SNEGSKA come from the germline V gene (reference sequence). The CDR3 runs 11 residues. The junction had 5 bases not matched to a gene; V was cut back by 8 bases and J by 5 bases. In nucleotides, the CDR3 is TGCAGTAGGACAGGAGGCGAGACCCAGTACTTC. This sequence encodes CSRTGGETQYF.

This clonotype was found a few times. The chain is built from TRBV20-1 and TRBJ1-5; D gene ambiguous. From germline, CDR1 is DFQATT and CDR2 SNEGSKA (reference sequence). The V gene lost 4 bases and the J gene lost 7 bases, with 14 bases spanning the gap. This CDR3 comprises 13 residues. Here the CDR3 reads CSATINPGQPQHF. CDR3 DNA: TGCAGTGCTACCATAAACCCAGGACAGCCCCAGCATTTT.

The genes are TRBV3-1 and TRBJ2-1; 11 positions agree with TRBD2. CDR1 is LGHDT and CDR2 is YNNKEL in the germline V gene (reference sequence). This CDR3 contains 16 residues. Unmatched junction bases numbered 5, after V lost 4 bases and J lost 3 bases. Here the CDR3 reads CASSLGTSGSYNEQFF. The CDR3 DNA is TGTGCCAGCAGCCTAGGAACTAGCGGGAGCTACAATGAGCAGTTCTTC.

V gene TRBV6-2 or TRBV6-3 combines with J gene TRBJ2-3; D is perhaps TRBD2 (6 bases). Germline V gene lookup returns CDR1 MNHEY and CDR2 SVGEGT. The CDR3 length is 14 residues. V was shortened by 5 bases and J by 0 bases, with 9 bases between the two germline ends. CDR3 sequence: CASSGSGSTDTQYF. Written as DNA, the CDR3 is TGTGCCAGCAGTGGAAGCGGGAGCACAGATACGCAGTATTTT.

This clonotype has at least ten counts. The V call is TRBV20-1, the J call TRBJ1-1; D ambiguous. The CDR3 runs 14 residues. Trimming removed 5 bases from V and 3 bases from J, with 16 bases in between. From germline, CDR1 is DFQATT and CDR2 SNEGSKA (reference sequence). The DNA for the CDR3 is TGCAGTGCTCTGGGAACAAGGGTGGACACTGAAGCTTTCTTT. Translation gives CSALGTRVDTEAFF.

In nucleotides, the CDR3 is TGTGCCAGCAAACCAGGCGGACAGGTCTACGAGCAGTACTTC. Amino acids: CASKPGGQVYEQYF. The rearrangement uses TRBV28 and TRBJ2-7; 7 bases agree with TRBD1. Germline CDR1 and CDR2: MDHEN and SYDVKM. V trimming: 7 bases; J trimming: 3 bases; junction bases outside the gene matches: 9. The CDR3 is 14 amino acids.

This clonotype has a count of ten or more. V gene TRBV5-1 combines with J gene TRBJ2-1; no definite D call. CDR3 length: 14 amino acids. V lost 0 bases, J lost 8 bases, and 12 bases lay in between. In germline, CDR1 is SGHRS, CDR2 YFSETQ. DNA of the CDR3: TGCGCCAGCAGCTTGGAGAGGTTTTGGGATGAGCAGTTCTTC. It codes for CASSLERFWDEQFF. The variable domain in full, completed from reference TRBV5-1 and TRBJ2-1, reads KAGVTQTPRYLIKTRGQQVTLSCSPISGHRSVSWYQQTPGQGLQFLFEYFSETQRNKGNFPGRFSGRQFSNSRSEMNVSTLELGDSALYLCASSLERFWDEQFFGPGTRLTVL.

This clonotype was counted a few times. This chain links TRBV6-2 or TRBV6-3 with TRBJ2-3, with unresolved D. The germline gives CDR1 MNHEY, CDR2 SVGEGT. The CDR3 extends over 13 amino acids. Trimming stripped 5 bases from V and 3 bases from J, with 9 bases between. This chain's CDR3 is CASSDQVTDTQYF. Written as DNA, the CDR3 is TGTGCCAGCAGTGACCAGGTTACAGATACGCAGTATTTT.

This clonotype came up many times. The J gene is TRBJ2-3, the V gene TRBV28; 8 bases line up with TRBD2. In germline, CDR1 is MDHEN, CDR2 SYDVKM. The length of the CDR3 is 16 residues. J was trimmed by 3 bases and V by 5 bases; bases with no gene match: 10. CDR3 coding DNA: TGTGCCAGCAGTGGGCGACTAAGCGGGAGTACAGATACGCAGTATTTT. Its protein product is CASSGRLSGSTDTQYF.

This clonotype was counted only a few times. The chain employs TRBV27 and TRBJ1-3; TRBD1 agrees at 7 bases. Germline V gene data show CDR1 as MNHEY and CDR2 as SMNVEV (reference sequence). V lost 6 bases, J lost 2 bases, and 10 bases stayed unmatched. CDR3 length: 16 residues. The CDR3 protein is CASSRSNRGTGNTIYF. CDR3 nucleotide sequence: TGTGCCAGCAGCCGCTCAAACAGGGGAACTGGAAACACCATATATTTT.

This clonotype was counted only a few times. DNA of the CDR3: TGTGCCAGTAGGATGACTAGCGCGGGCAATGAGCAGTTCTTC. This encodes CASRMTSAGNEQFF. The V and J genes are TRBV19 and TRBJ2-1, with 8 bases identical to TRBD2. Trimming removed 6 bases from V and 6 bases from J; junction bases left unmatched: 7. Germline CDR1 and CDR2: LNHDA and SQIVND (reference sequence). The CDR3 is 14 residues long.

This clonotype was recorded at least ten times. The chain combines TRBV6-6 with TRBJ2-3, with 7 bases identical to TRBD2. CDR3 length: 12 amino acids. Germline-derived CDR1 and CDR2 are MNHNY and SVGAGI (reference sequence). The J segment lost 5 bases and the V segment lost 7 bases, leaving 3 bases of the junction unmatched. CDR3 loop: CASKGGRDTQYF. CDR3 in DNA: TGTGCCAGCAAGGGAGGGCGAGATACGCAGTATTTT.

The V gene is TRBV20-1, the J gene TRBJ2-1; D uncertain. The CDR3 sequence is 13 residues long. V was shortened by 5 bases and J by 9 bases, with 17 bases between the two germline ends. CDR1 is DFQATT and CDR2 is SNEGSKA in the germline V gene (reference sequence). The CDR3 sequence: CSACRPATPEQFF. In DNA, the CDR3 is TGCAGTGCTTGCCGTCCAGCGACGCCTGAGCAGTTCTTC.

The sample holds a few counts of this clonotype. CDR3 residues: CASSPPTTYNEQFF. CDR3 coding DNA: TGTGCCAGCTCACCACCGACTACCTACAATGAGCAGTTCTTC. V gene TRBV18 combines with J gene TRBJ2-1; perhaps TRBD2 as D (5 bases). The CDR3 runs to 14 residues. Germline assignment: CDR1 KGHSH and CDR2 LQKENI. The ends were cut back, 0 bases at V and 2 bases at J, with 5 bases in the middle.

The table lists this clonotype with many counts. This chain uses TRBV20-1 with TRBJ2-1; a weak D match, TRBD2 (6 bases). CDR1 and CDR2 (germline): DFQATT, SNEGSKA (reference sequence). Trimming pared 5 bases from V and 2 bases from J, leaving 13 bases between. There are 14 residues in the CDR3. CDR3 bases: TGCAGTGCTTACCCCGGGACTCCCTACAATGAGCAGTTCTTC. Amino acids: CSAYPGTPYNEQFF.

This clonotype was seen at least ten times. The chain uses TRBV11-2 and TRBJ2-1; D gene uncertain. In germline, CDR1 is SGHAT, CDR2 FQNNGV. The CDR3 is 15 residues long. Trimming shortened V by 1 base and J by 5 bases, and 12 bases separated the two germline ends. In nucleotides, the CDR3 is TGTGCCAGCAGCTTAGGACAAACTGGGGACAATGAGCAGTTCTTC. Its protein is CASSLGQTGDNEQFF. Using reference TRBV11-2 and TRBJ2-1 for the parts outside the CDR3, the full variable domain is EAGVAQSPRYKIIEKRQSVAFWCNPISGHATLYWYQQILGQGPKLLIQFQNNGVVDDSQLPKDRFSAERLKGVDSTLKIQPAKLEDSAVYLCASSLGQTGDNEQFFGPGTRLTVL.

This clonotype was seen more than once but under ten times. The chain is built from TRBV7-9 and TRBJ1-4; TRBD1 might be the D (5 bases). Germline lookup yields CDR1 SEHNR and CDR2 FQNEAQ (reference sequence). The ends were cut back, 5 bases at V and 8 bases at J, with 15 bases in the middle. The CDR3 totals 14 residues. The CDR3 coding sequence is TGTGCCAGCAGCGTAGGCGGGACCGGCGAAAAACTGTTTTTT. Translated: CASSVGGTGEKLFF.

This clonotype has more than one count but fewer than ten. The gene calls are TRBV5-1 and TRBJ2-3; no clear D. Germline V gives CDR1 SGHRS, CDR2 YFSETQ. The CDR3 runs 17 residues. Deletions cut 0 bases from V and 1 base from J, with 15 bases between. The chain's CDR3 is CASSLVPPSQGTDTQYF. DNA for the CDR3: TGCGCCAGCAGCTTGGTGCCCCCTAGTCAGGGCACAGATACGCAGTATTTT.

This clonotype came up many times. J is TRBJ2-3 and V is TRBV28, with TRBD2 matching 12 bases. J was trimmed by 6 bases and V by 4 bases; bases with no gene match: 17. CDR1 and CDR2 from the germline V gene are MDHEN and SYDVKM. The CDR3 consists of 19 residues. The CDR3, as DNA: TGTGCCAGCAGTTATCCCAGACCTAGCGGGAGGGCCCAGGGGGATACGCAGTATTTT. This gives the protein CASSYPRPSGRAQGDTQYF.